The text below deals with one T cell receptor beta chain. Generated by immunoSEQ multiplex PCR, the TCRdb table keeps only in-frame clones and is missing some. The sample consists of about 39,000 clones, about 80% of them appearing once. Trimming stripped 4 bases from V and 7 bases from J, with 17 bases between. This CDR3 is 14 amino acids long. CDR1 SGHNT and CDR2 YYREEE come from the germline V gene (reference sequence). The data were obtained in a study of blood T cell repertoires in COVID-19. Looking at the study overall: Samples representing acute and convalescent COVID-19 were sourced from the United States, Italy and Spain. PBMCs, B-cell-depleted T cells, or T cells were the source of the cDNA or gDNA that made up the material.

The V and J genes are TRBV5-4 and TRBJ1-2; D may be TRBD1 (5 bases). Sequenced input: peripheral blood. The TCR originated in a man aged 45 to 65 with active or convalescent COVID-19. The CDR3, as DNA: TGTGCCAGCAGCGTATCACAGGAGAGAGGTGGCTACACCTTC. Encoded protein: CASSVSQERGGYTF.